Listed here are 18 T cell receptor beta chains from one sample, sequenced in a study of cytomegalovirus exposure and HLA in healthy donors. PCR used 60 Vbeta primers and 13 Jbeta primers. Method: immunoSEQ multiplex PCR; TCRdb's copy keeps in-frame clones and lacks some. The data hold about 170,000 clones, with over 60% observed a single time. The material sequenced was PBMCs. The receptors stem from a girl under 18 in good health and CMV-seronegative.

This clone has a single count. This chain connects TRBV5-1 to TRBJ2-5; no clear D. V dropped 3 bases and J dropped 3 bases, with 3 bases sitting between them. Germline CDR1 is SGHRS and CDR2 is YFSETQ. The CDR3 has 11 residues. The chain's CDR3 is CASSSKETQYF. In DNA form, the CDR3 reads TGCGCCAGCAGCTCTAAAGAGACCCAGTACTTC.

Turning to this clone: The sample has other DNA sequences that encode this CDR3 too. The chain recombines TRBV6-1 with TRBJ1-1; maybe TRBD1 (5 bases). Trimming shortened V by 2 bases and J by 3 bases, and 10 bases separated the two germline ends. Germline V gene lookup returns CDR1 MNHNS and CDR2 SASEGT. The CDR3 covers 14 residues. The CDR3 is CASSEYRGDTEAFF. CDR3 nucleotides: TGTGCCAGCAGTGAATATAGGGGCGACACTGAAGCTTTCTTT.

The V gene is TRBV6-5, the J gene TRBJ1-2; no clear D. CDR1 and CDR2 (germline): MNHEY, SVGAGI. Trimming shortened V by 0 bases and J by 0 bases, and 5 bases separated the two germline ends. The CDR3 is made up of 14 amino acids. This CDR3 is CASSYSAANYGYTF. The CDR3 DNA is TGTGCCAGCAGTTACTCAGCGGCTAACTATGGCTACACCTTC.

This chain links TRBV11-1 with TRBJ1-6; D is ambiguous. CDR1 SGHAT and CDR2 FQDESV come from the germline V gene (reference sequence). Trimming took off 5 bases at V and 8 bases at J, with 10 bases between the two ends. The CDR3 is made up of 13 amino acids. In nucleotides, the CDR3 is TGTGCCAGCAGCCTTTTTGGAGATTCACCCCTCCACTTT. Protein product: CASSLFGDSPLHF.

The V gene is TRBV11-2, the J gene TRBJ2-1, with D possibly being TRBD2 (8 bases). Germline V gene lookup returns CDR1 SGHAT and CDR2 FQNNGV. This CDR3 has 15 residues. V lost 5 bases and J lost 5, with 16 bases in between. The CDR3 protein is CASSPGGLGNNEQFF. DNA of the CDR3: TGTGCCAGCAGCCCAGGGGGACTAGGGAACAATGAGCAGTTCTTC.

The CDR3 nucleotides read TGTGCCAGCAGCTTATTCGACAGACTCTACAATGAGCAGTTCTTC. Amino acids: CASSLFDRLYNEQFF. The chain carries TRBV5-4 and TRBJ2-1, with D possibly being TRBD1 (5 bases). Trimming shortened V by 2 bases and J by 3 bases, and 12 bases separated the two germline ends. From germline, CDR1 is SGHNT and CDR2 YYREEE (reference sequence). The CDR3 consists of 15 residues.

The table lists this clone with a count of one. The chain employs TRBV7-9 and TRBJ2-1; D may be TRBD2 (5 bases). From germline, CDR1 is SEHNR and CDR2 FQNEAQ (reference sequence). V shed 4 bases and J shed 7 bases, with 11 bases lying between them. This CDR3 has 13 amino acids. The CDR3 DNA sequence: TGTGCCAGCAGCTACACGTCGGGAAATGAGCAGTTCTTC. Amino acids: CASSYTSGNEQFF.

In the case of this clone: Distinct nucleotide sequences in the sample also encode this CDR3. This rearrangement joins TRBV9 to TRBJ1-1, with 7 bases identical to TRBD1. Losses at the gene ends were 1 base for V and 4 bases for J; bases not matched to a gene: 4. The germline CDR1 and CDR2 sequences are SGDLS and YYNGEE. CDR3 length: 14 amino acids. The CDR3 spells CASSVKGASTEAFF. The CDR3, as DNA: TGTGCCAGCAGCGTAAAGGGGGCGAGCACTGAAGCTTTCTTT.

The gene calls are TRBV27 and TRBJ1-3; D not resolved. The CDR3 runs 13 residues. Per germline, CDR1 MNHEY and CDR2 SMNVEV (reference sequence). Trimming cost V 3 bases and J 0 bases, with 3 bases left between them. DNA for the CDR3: TGTGCCAGCAGTTTCCTCTCTGGAAACACCATATATTTT. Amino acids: CASSFLSGNTIYF.

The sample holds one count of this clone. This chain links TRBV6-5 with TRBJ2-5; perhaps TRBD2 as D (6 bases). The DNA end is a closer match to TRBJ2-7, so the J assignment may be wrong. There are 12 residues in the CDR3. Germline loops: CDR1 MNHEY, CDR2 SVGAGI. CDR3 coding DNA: TGTGCCAGCAGTCCTGGGGGGTACGAGCAGTACTTC. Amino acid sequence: CASSPGGYEQYF.

The CDR3 region is CASSLGSAYNEQFF. The CDR3 DNA sequence: TGCGCCAGCAGCTTGGGCAGCGCCTACAATGAGCAGTTCTTC. V usage is TRBV5-1 and J usage is TRBJ2-1; D gene unclear. CDR3 size: 14 residues. V was cut by 0 bases and J by 2 bases, with 6 bases left in between. Germline-derived CDR1 and CDR2 are SGHRS and YFSETQ.

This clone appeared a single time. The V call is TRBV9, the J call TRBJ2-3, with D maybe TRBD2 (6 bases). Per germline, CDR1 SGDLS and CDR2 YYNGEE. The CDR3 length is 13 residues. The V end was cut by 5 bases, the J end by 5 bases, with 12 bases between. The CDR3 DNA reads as TGTGCCAGCAGTCCCCTCGGGAGAGATACGCAGTATTTT. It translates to CASSPLGRDTQYF.

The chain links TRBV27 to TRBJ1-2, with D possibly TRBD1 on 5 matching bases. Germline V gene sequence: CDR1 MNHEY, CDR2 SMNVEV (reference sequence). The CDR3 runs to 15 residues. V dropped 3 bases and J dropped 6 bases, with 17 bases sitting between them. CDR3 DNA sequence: TGTGCCAGCAGTTTGATCGGAGCAGGGTCTGATGGCTACACCTTC. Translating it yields CASSLIGAGSDGYTF.

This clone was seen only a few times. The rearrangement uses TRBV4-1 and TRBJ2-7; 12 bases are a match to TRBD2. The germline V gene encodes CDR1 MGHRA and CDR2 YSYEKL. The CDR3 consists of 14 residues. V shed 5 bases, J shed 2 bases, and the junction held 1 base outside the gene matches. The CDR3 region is CASSSSGGAYEQYF. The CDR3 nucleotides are TGCGCCAGCAGCTCTAGCGGGGGGGCCTACGAGCAGTACTTC.

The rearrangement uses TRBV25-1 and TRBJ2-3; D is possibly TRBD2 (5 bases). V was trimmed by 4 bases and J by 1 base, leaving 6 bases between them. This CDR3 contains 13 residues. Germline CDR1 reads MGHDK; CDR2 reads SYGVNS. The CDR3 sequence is CASSGRRTDTQYF. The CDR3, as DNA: TGTGCCAGCAGTGGGAGGCGCACAGATACGCAGTATTTT.

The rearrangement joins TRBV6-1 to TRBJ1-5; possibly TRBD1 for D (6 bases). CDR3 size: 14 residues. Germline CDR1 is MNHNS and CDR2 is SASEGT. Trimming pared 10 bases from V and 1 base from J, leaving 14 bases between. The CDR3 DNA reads TGTGCCATCAAGGGGGTTGGGAGCAATCAGCCCCAGCATTTT. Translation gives CAIKGVGSNQPQHF.

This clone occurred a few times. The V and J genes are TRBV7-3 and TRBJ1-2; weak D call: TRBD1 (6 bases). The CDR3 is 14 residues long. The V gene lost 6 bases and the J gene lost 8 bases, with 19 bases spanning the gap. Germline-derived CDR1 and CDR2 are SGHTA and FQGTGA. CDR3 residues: CASSSGTRFDGYTF. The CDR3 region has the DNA TGTGCCAGCAGTTCCGGGACAAGGTTCGACGGCTACACCTTC.

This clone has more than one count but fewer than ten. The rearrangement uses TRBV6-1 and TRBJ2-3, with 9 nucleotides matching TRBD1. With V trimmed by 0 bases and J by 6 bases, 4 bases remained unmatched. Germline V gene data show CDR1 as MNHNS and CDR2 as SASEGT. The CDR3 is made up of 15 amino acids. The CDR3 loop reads CASSEAGTGRDTQYF. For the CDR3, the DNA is TGTGCCAGCAGTGAAGCCGGGACAGGGCGGGATACGCAGTATTTT.